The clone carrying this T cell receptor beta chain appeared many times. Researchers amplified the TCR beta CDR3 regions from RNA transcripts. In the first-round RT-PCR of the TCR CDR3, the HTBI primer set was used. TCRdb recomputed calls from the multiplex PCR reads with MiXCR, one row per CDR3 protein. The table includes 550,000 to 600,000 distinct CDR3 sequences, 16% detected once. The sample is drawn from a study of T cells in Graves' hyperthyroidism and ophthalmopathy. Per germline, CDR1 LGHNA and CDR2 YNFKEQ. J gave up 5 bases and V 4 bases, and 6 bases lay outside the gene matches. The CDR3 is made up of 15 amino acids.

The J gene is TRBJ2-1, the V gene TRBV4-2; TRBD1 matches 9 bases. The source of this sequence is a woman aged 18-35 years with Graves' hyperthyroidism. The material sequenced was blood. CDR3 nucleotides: TGTGCCAGCAGCCTAGACAGGGGGACCAACAATGAGCAGTTCTTC. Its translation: CASSLDRGTNNEQFF.